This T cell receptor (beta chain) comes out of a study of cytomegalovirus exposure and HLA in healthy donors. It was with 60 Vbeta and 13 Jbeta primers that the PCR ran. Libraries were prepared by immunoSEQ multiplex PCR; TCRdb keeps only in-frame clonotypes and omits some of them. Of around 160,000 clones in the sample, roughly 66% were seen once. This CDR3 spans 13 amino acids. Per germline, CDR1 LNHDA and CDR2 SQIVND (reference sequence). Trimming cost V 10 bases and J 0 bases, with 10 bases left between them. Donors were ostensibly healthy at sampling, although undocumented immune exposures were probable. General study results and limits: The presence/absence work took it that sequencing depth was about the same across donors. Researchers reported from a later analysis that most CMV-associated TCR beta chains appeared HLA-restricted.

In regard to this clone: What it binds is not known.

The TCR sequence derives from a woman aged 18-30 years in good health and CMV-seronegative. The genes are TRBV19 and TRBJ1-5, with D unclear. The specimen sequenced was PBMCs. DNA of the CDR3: TGTGCCACCTCAGGCTTTAGCAATCAGCCCCAGCATTTT. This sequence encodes CATSGFSNQPQHF.